The 5 T cell receptor beta chains in this list originate from one sample, sequenced in a study of T cell responses to AZD1222 COVID-19 vaccine. Libraries were prepared by immunoSEQ multiplex PCR; TCRdb keeps only in-frame clonotypes and omits some of them. The sample lists 70,000 or so clones; 88% were seen once. The sequences come from peripheral blood, collected on day 0 of AZD1222 vaccination. These receptors all come from an adult in good health.

The DNA for the CDR3 is TGCGCCAGCAGCCTAGCGGGACTAGCAGGACCTAATGAGCAGTTCTTC. Translation gives CASSLAGLAGPNEQFF. The chain carries TRBV5-1 and TRBJ2-1, with 9 bases that match TRBD2. The V gene's germline CDR1 is SGHRS and CDR2 YFSETQ. The CDR3 loop spans 16 amino acids. Germline trimming cut 4 bases from V and 7 bases from J; bases unmatched to any gene: 12.

The genes are TRBV6-2 or TRBV6-3 and TRBJ2-1, with TRBD1 identical over 12 bases. J was trimmed by 9 bases and V by 5 bases; bases with no gene match: 5. Per the germline V gene, CDR1 is MNHEY and CDR2 is SVGEGT. This CDR3 is 14 amino acids long. The CDR3 protein is CASSPGQGAVEQFF. As DNA, the CDR3 is TGTGCCAGCAGTCCGGGACAGGGGGCAGTTGAGCAGTTCTTC.

This sequence joins TRBV29-1 and TRBJ1-2; D unresolved. The CDR3 has 13 amino acids. Germline CDR1 and CDR2: SQVTM and ANQGSEA. Trimming removed 6 bases at V and 2 bases at J, with 13 bases between. CDR3 DNA sequence: TGCAGCGTCCGGTCTCCGAGGAACTATGGCTACACCTTC. It yields the protein CSVRSPRNYGYTF.

The gene calls are TRBV10-3 and TRBJ1-5; D not resolved. V was clipped by 6 bases and J by 0 bases, with 15 bases between them. This CDR3 has 16 amino acids. From germline, CDR1 is ENHRY and CDR2 SYGVKD. The CDR3 region is CAISLGPLDSNQPQHF. CDR3 nucleotides: TGTGCCATCAGCCTAGGACCTCTTGATAGCAATCAGCCCCAGCATTTT.

J is TRBJ2-2 and V is TRBV3-1 (or the pseudogene TRBV3-2), with 12 nucleotides matching TRBD2. Trimming removed 0 bases from V and 2 bases from J; junction bases left unmatched: 10. The length of the CDR3 is 20 residues. Germline values: CDR1 LGHDT, CDR2 YNNKEL (reference sequence). CDR3 in DNA: TGTGCCAGCAGCCAAGATTTATTGGCTAGCGGGAGGGGAAACACCGGGGAGCTGTTTTTT. Translated, it gives CASSQDLLASGRGNTGELFF.